These 6 T cell receptor beta chains came from one sample sequenced in a study of coeliac disease. Study findings and constraints: Active celiac intraepithelial and lamina propria samples had lower TRB and TRG clonality than control samples.

Some clones are missing from TCRdb's copy, which holds only in-frame ones; the method was immunoSEQ multiplex PCR. The sample carries about 4,000 clones, about 70% recorded once. These receptors have no known antigen. The specimen was intraepithelial lymphocytes from the gut. The receptor set was obtained from a woman aged 18-35 years with active celiac disease.

The rearrangement links TRBV6-5 to TRBJ1-2, with D maybe TRBD1 (6 bases). CDR3 length: 15 residues. Trimming removed 6 bases at V and 7 bases at J, with 21 bases between. Germline V gene lookup returns CDR1 MNHEY and CDR2 SVGAGI. The CDR3 nucleotides are TGTGCCAGCAGGAATACAGGGCCCGGGCTGGGTGGCTACACCTTC. Encoded protein: CASRNTGPGLGGYTF.

This chain joins TRBV5-5 and TRBJ2-1; 10 bases match TRBD1. The V gene end was trimmed by 4 bases and the J gene end by 4 bases; junction bases not matched to a gene: 14. Germline V gene sequence: CDR1 SGHKS, CDR2 YYEKEE (reference sequence). The CDR3 loop spans 18 amino acids. The CDR3 here is CASSPGTGVLFRYNEQFF. The CDR3 DNA is TGTGCCAGCAGCCCGGGGACAGGGGTTCTTTTTCGGTACAATGAGCAGTTCTTC.

The V and J genes are TRBV5-6 and TRBJ1-5; a weak D match, TRBD1 (5 bases). The germline V gene has CDR1 SGHDT and CDR2 YYEEEE. Trimming shortened V by 2 bases and J by 2 bases, and 11 bases separated the two germline ends. CDR3 length: 15 residues. CDR3 in DNA: TGTGCCAGCAGCTTACAAGGGGCAGGCAATCAGCCCCAGCATTTT. Translating it yields CASSLQGAGNQPQHF.

The chain joins TRBV2 to TRBJ1-3; 7 bases are shared with TRBD1. Per the germline V gene, CDR1 is SNHLY and CDR2 is FYNNEI. The CDR3 sequence is 17 residues long. V lost 4 bases to trimming and J lost 0 bases; unmatched junction nucleotides: 9. The CDR3 bases are TGTGCCAGCAGTGCTACACGGACAGGCAACTCTGGAAACACCATATATTTT. Its protein is CASSATRTGNSGNTIYF.

The chain combines TRBV28 with TRBJ2-5, with TRBD2 matching 11 bases. The J call is in doubt because the DNA end fits TRBJ2-7 better. Germline CDR1 reads MDHEN; CDR2 reads SYDVKM. The CDR3 spans 15 residues. In DNA form, the CDR3 reads TGTGCCAGCAGTTTGCTAGCGGGGGGCCTCTACGAGCAGTACTTC. Translated: CASSLLAGGLYEQYF.

The chain employs TRBV19 and TRBJ2-7, with 7 nucleotides matching TRBD1. CDR1 is LNHDA, CDR2 SQIVND, per germline (reference sequence). This CDR3 spans 14 amino acids. Trimming took 5 bases from V and 2 from J; bases not matched to a gene: 6. The CDR3 protein is CASSFAGTAYEQYF. The CDR3 nucleotides are TGTGCCAGTAGTTTCGCCGGGACAGCCTACGAGCAGTACTTC.